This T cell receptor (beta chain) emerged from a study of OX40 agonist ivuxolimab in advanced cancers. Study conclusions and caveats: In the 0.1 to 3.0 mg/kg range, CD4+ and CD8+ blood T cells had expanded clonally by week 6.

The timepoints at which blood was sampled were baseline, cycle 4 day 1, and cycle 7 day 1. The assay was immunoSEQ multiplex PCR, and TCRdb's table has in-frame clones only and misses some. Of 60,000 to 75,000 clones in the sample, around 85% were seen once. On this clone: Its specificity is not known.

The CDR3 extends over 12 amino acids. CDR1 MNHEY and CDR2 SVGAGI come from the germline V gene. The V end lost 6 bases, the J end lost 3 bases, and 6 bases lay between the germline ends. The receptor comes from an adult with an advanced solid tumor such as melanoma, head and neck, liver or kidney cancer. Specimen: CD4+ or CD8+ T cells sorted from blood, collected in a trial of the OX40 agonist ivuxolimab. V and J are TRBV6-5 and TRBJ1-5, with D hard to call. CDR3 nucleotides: TGTGCCAGCAGCGGGGACAATCAGCCCCAGCATTTT. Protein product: CASSGDNQPQHF.